The 13 T cell receptor beta chains in this list originate from one sample, sequenced in a study of T cells in women clearing cervical HPV infection. Clones were sequenced by immunoSEQ multiplex PCR, and TCRdb holds only the in-frame ones, with some missing. Found here are approximately 33,000 clones; the top ten clones hold approximately 8.4%. The sample comprised blood buffy coat. The receptor set was obtained from a woman aged 18 to 75 with a cervical HPV16 infection that either progressed to CIN3+ or cleared (not recorded which).

CDR3 loop: CASSDVAGLSTDTQYF. The covered CDR3 bases are TGTGCCAGCAGTGATGTAGCGGGGCTAAGCACAGATACG. The chain links TRBV6-1 to TRBJ2-3, with TRBD2 matching 8 bases. The CDR3 extends 3 residues past the end of the read, so its final part is completed from the germline J gene. This CDR3 is built from 16 residues. Trimming removed 3 bases from V and 0 bases from J; junction bases left unmatched: 5. Germline CDR1 reads MNHNS; CDR2 reads SASEGT.

Remarks on this clone: Read data end 3 residues before the CDR3 end; the end is taken from the germline J gene. The rearrangement uses TRBV6-2 or TRBV6-3 and TRBJ1-6; no definite D call. The CDR3 loop spans 16 amino acids. V lost 5 bases and J 6 bases, leaving 17 bases between the germline ends. The germline V gene has CDR1 MNHEY and CDR2 SVGEGT. CDR3 bases read: TGTGCCAGCAGTAAACGCCGGCGGATCTTTAATTCACCC. It is translated as CASSKRRRIFNSP. The CDR3, in full, reads CASSKRRRIFNSPLHF.

A note on this clone: The CDR3 end lies 3 residues beyond the end of the read and is filled in from the germline J gene. The rearrangement joins TRBV2 to TRBJ2-1, with 10 bases aligning to TRBD1. With 5 bases clipped from V and 9 bases from J, the junction kept 16 bases outside the gene matches. Per the germline V gene, CDR1 is SNHLY and CDR2 is FYNNEI. This CDR3 is built from 17 residues. The CDR3 sequence is CASSLLAQGQGWSEQFF. CDR3 DNA, as far as it was read: TGTGCCAGCAGTCTTCTAGCCCAGGGACAGGGGTGGAGTGAG. The whole variable domain, filled in from reference TRBV2 and TRBJ2-1, reads EPEVTQTPSHQVTQMGQEVILRCVPISNHLYFYWYRQILGQKVEFLVSFYNNEISEKSEIFDDQFSVERPDGSNFTLKIRSTKLEDSAMYFCASSLLAQGQGWSEQFFGPGTRLTVL.

As to this clone: The read ends 3 residues early relative to the CDR3; the germline J gene fills the gap. The chain combines TRBV18 with TRBJ2-5, with 9 bases aligning to TRBD2. CDR3 length: 17 residues. V gave up 6 bases and J gave up 3 bases; unmatched junction bases: 14. Per the germline V gene, CDR1 is KGHSH and CDR2 is LQKENI. CDR3 bases read: TGTGCCAGCTCGAAGCAAGAGGCGGGAGGGCACAAAGAGACC. It encodes CASSKQEAGGHKET. The full CDR3 is CASSKQEAGGHKETQYF. Together with reference TRBV18 and TRBJ2-5, the CDR3 gives the full variable domain: NAGVMQNPRHLVRRRGQEARLRCSPMKGHSHVYWYRQLPEEGLKFMVYLQKENIIDESGMPKERFSAEFPKEGPSILRIQQVVRGDSAAYFCASSKQEAGGHKETQYFGPGTRLLVL.

About this clone itself: The sequenced fragment ends 3 residues before the CDR3 boundary, so the rest is inferred from the germline J gene. The rearrangement joins TRBV7-9 to TRBJ2-7; D remains unclear. Germline values: CDR1 SEHNR, CDR2 FQNEAQ (reference sequence). The CDR3 sequence is 13 residues long. Trimming cost V 2 bases and J 4 bases, with 9 bases left between them. The CDR3 region is CASSLQAYYEQYF. CDR3 DNA, as far as it was read: TGTGCCAGCAGCTTACAGGCCTATTACGAG.

CDR3 sequence: CASSQDLSASNTQYF. The CDR3 bases that were read are TGCGCCAGCAGCCAAGACCTATCCGCGAGCAATACG. This rearrangement joins TRBV4-1 to TRBJ2-3; D is unresolved. The read terminates 3 residues ahead of where the CDR3 ends, so the germline J gene completes it. The CDR3 has 15 amino acids. V lost 0 bases and J lost 7, with 14 bases in between. Germline V gene data show CDR1 as MGHRA and CDR2 as YSYEKL.

Note on this clone: The CDR3 end falls 3 residues outside the read, so it is completed with the germline J gene. This chain joins TRBV18 and TRBJ1-1, with 11 bases aligning to TRBD1. V gave up 8 bases and J gave up 3 bases; unmatched junction bases: 5. The CDR3 runs 14 residues. CDR1 and CDR2 (germline): KGHSH, LQKENI. The CDR3 protein is CASKPGQGDTEAFF. The part of the CDR3 DNA that was read is TGTGCCAGCAAACCGGGACAGGGGGACACTGAA.

As for this clone: The read ends 3 residues before the CDR3 terminus; that terminus is restored from the germline J gene. V usage is TRBV18 and J usage is TRBJ1-2; D unresolved. The CDR3 is 14 amino acids. The V and J ends lost 3 bases and 4 bases respectively, with 12 bases between them. Germline V gene sequence: CDR1 KGHSH, CDR2 LQKENI. The DNA read from the CDR3 is TGTGCCAGCTCACCCACAGAATTCCCCTATGGC. It specifies CASSPTEFPYG. The full CDR3 is CASSPTEFPYGYTF. Variable domain in full (rest from reference TRBV18 and TRBJ1-2): NAGVMQNPRHLVRRRGQEARLRCSPMKGHSHVYWYRQLPEEGLKFMVYLQKENIIDESGMPKERFSAEFPKEGPSILRIQQVVRGDSAAYFCASSPTEFPYGYTFGSGTRLTVV.

The DNA read from the CDR3 is TGCGCCAGCAGTCAGTCTGCTCCCTCAACTAATGAAAAA. Translated, it gives CASSQSAPSTNEK. The whole CDR3 protein reads CASSQSAPSTNEKLFF. This rearrangement joins TRBV4-1 to TRBJ1-4; D gene unclear. The read ends 3 residues shy of where the CDR3 ends; the end is completed using the germline J gene. Germline V gives CDR1 MGHRA, CDR2 YSYEKL. The CDR3 length is 16 residues. V lost 6 bases to trimming and J lost 0 bases, with 14 bases between them.

For this clone: The CDR3 extends 3 residues past the end of the read, so its final part is completed from the germline J gene. The chain combines TRBV12-3 or TRBV12-4 with TRBJ2-1, with TRBD2 matching over 7 bases. Unmatched junction bases numbered 9, after V lost 6 bases and J lost 1 base. The CDR3 extends over 16 amino acids. The CDR3 sequence is CASSPTSVRSYNEQFF. Incomplete CDR3 DNA: TGTGCCAGCAGCCCCACTAGCGTAAGGTCCTACAATGAG.

As to this clone: The observed sequence ends 3 residues before the CDR3 terminus, with the missing tail filled in from the germline J gene. The chain employs TRBV29-1 and TRBJ2-2; D unresolved. Germline V gene sequence: CDR1 SQVTM, CDR2 ANQGSEA. The CDR3 covers 15 residues. Trimming removed 7 bases from V and 0 bases from J, with 15 bases in between. CDR3 DNA, as far as it was read: TGCAGCGGCAGGTGGTCTGAAACGAACACCGGGGAG. Amino acid sequence: CSGRWSETNTGE. The CDR3 as a whole reads CSGRWSETNTGELFF.

In regard to this clone: The read falls 3 residues short of the CDR3 end, and the missing part is taken from the germline J gene. The J gene is TRBJ1-2, the V gene TRBV18; perhaps TRBD1 as D (6 bases). In germline, CDR1 is KGHSH, CDR2 LQKENI. The CDR3 covers 13 residues. The sequenced CDR3 bases are TGTGCCAGCTCACCACAAACAGGGTACGAC. As protein: CASSPQTGYD. The full-length CDR3 reads as CASSPQTGYDYTF.

Comments on this clone: Read data end 3 residues before the CDR3 end; the end is taken from the germline J gene. The chain recombines TRBV29-1 with TRBJ2-3; D possibly corresponds to TRBD2 (6 bases). Trimming left V 6 bases short and J 4 bases short, with 20 bases between. The CDR3 is 15 amino acids. Germline V CDR1 and CDR2: SQVTM, ANQGSEA. CDR3 DNA (partial): TGCAGCGTCCCCCCGGAGGGACTTCTGGCAGATACG. Translation gives CSVPPEGLLADT. The full CDR3 sequence reads CSVPPEGLLADTQYF.